This entry lists 21 T cell receptor beta chains sequenced from one sample in a study of PD-1 blockade in classical Hodgkin lymphoma. The sample's time point: cycle 4 day 1 (C4D1), after six to seven weeks of nivolumab. All the patients suffered relapse after autologous stem cell transplantation, and brentuximab vedotin exposure differed. The repertoire was sequenced with immunoSEQ multiplex PCR; TCRdb's copy has only in-frame clones and lacks some. The repertoire holds approximately 65,000 clones, less than 95% seen once, with 10% to 13% in the top ten. The source was peripheral blood mononuclear cells (PBMCs), collected before the fourth cycle of nivolumab. These receptors were obtained from a human donor with classical Hodgkin lymphoma.

The chain combines TRBV30 with TRBJ2-3, with D perhaps matching TRBD2 (6 bases). The CDR3 is 14 amino acids. In germline, CDR1 is GTSNPN, CDR2 SVGIG (reference sequence). Trimming shortened V by 2 bases and J by 4 bases, and 13 bases separated the two germline ends. CDR3 amino acids: CAWSKGGDADTQYF. CDR3 nucleotides: TGTGCCTGGAGTAAGGGCGGGGACGCAGATACGCAGTATTTT.

This chain joins TRBV19 and TRBJ2-4; D gene ambiguous. V lost 6 bases and J lost 13, with 16 bases in between. Germline CDR1 LNHDA, CDR2 SQIVND (reference sequence). This CDR3 has 12 residues. The CDR3 DNA reads as TGTGCCAGTAGCCTTAAGGGCGTACCACAGTACTTC. Its protein is CASSLKGVPQYF.

This sequence joins TRBV10-2 and TRBJ2-2; D unresolved. The V and J ends lost 5 bases and 0 bases respectively, with 7 bases between them. The CDR3 runs 14 residues. Looked up from germline, CDR1 is WSHSY and CDR2 is SAAADI. CDR3 loop: CASSRTANTGELFF. The CDR3, as DNA: TGCGCCAGCAGTAGGACGGCGAACACCGGGGAGCTGTTTTTT.

The chain carries TRBV15 and TRBJ2-7; tentative D call: TRBD1 (6 bases). CDR3 length: 16 residues. CDR1 and CDR2 (germline): LNHNV, YYDKDF (reference sequence). V was clipped by 7 bases and J by 7 bases, with 26 bases between them. The CDR3, as DNA: TGTGCCACCACCCGGGACCGCCAATCAGTCGGGACAGAGCAGTACTTC. This translates into CATTRDRQSVGTEQYF.

The J gene is TRBJ1-1, the V gene TRBV19; the D is unclear. CDR1 is LNHDA, CDR2 SQIVND, per germline (reference sequence). Deletions cut 5 bases from V and 4 bases from J, with 11 bases between. The CDR3 is made up of 13 amino acids. The CDR3 region has the DNA TGTGCCAGTAGTTTTCGCCGGGGCACTGAAGCTTTCTTT. It translates to CASSFRRGTEAFF. Looking up the rest from reference TRBV19 and TRBJ1-1 gives the full variable domain: DGGITQSPKYLFRKEGQNVTLSCEQNLNHDAMYWYRQDPGQGLRLIYYSQIVNDFQKGDIAEGYSVSREKKESFPLTVTSAQKNPTAFYLCASSFRRGTEAFFGQGTRLTVV.

The rearrangement uses TRBV4-1 and TRBJ1-1, with D perhaps matching TRBD1 (5 bases). The CDR3 has 15 residues. CDR1 is MGHRA and CDR2 is YSYEKL in the germline V gene. The V gene lost 5 bases and the J gene lost 2 bases, with 15 bases spanning the gap. The CDR3 region is CASSWGKGPNTEAFF. The CDR3 nucleotides read TGCGCCAGCAGCTGGGGAAAGGGGCCAAACACTGAAGCTTTCTTT.

The chain couples TRBV9 to TRBJ2-1; 12 bases align to TRBD2. Germline CDR1 and CDR2: SGDLS and YYNGEE. CDR3 length equals 15 residues. V was pared by 3 bases and J by 5 bases, with 3 bases of the junction left unmatched. CDR3 amino acids: CASSAGLAGNNEQFF. Written as DNA, the CDR3 is TGTGCCAGCAGCGCTGGACTAGCGGGGAACAATGAGCAGTTCTTC.

The chain carries TRBV4-1 and TRBJ1-2; 7 bases line up with TRBD1. The germline V gene encodes CDR1 MGHRA and CDR2 YSYEKL. The CDR3 has 15 residues. J was trimmed by 0 bases and V by 7 bases; bases with no gene match: 8. CDR3 sequence (DNA): TGCGCCAGCAACCTACTGGGACAGTCTAACTATGGCTACACCTTC. Translated, it gives CASNLLGQSNYGYTF.

The chain is built from TRBV4-1 and TRBJ1-5, with D perhaps matching TRBD1 (6 bases). CDR3 length: 15 amino acids. The germline CDR1 and CDR2 sequences are MGHRA and YSYEKL. V was cut by 6 bases and J by 7 bases, with 19 bases left in between. The chain's CDR3 is CASSQIFRGVQPQHF. The CDR3 DNA reads TGCGCCAGCAGTCAAATCTTCAGGGGAGTGCAGCCCCAGCATTTT.

V and J are TRBV5-6 and TRBJ1-3, with D possibly TRBD1 on 6 matching bases. The germline gives CDR1 SGHDT, CDR2 YYEEEE. With 2 bases removed from V and 4 bases from J, the gap between germline ends came to 13 bases. The CDR3 length is 15 residues. CDR3 nucleotide sequence: TGTGCCAGCAGCTTCTCGGGGGCAAGGGGAAACACCATATATTTT. This gives the protein CASSFSGARGNTIYF.

This sequence joins TRBV6-1 and TRBJ1-1, with D possibly matching TRBD1 (6 bases). Trimming cost V 2 bases and J 11 bases, with 15 bases left between them. The CDR3 runs 13 residues. The germline CDR1 and CDR2 sequences are MNHNS and SASEGT. This chain's CDR3 is CASSELRGISAFF. The CDR3, as DNA: TGTGCCAGCAGTGAACTTAGGGGGATCTCGGCTTTCTTT.

In its sample, this clone was seen once. The chain uses TRBV5-1 and TRBJ1-6; TRBD1 might be the D (5 bases). The CDR3 extends over 17 amino acids. Germline-derived CDR1 and CDR2 are SGHRS and YFSETQ. V was clipped by 0 bases and J by 7 bases, with 17 bases between them. The CDR3 nucleotides are TGCGCCAGCAGCTTGGCCTTATCTGGGACCGAAAATTCACCCCTCCACTTT. Amino acids: CASSLALSGTENSPLHF.

This clone came up a few times. The chain combines TRBV6-6 with TRBJ1-5; maybe TRBD1 (6 bases). CDR3 length equals 15 residues. Germline V gene data show CDR1 as MNHNY and CDR2 as SVGAGI (reference sequence). Trimming shortened V by 6 bases and J by 1 base, and 13 bases separated the two germline ends. This CDR3 reads CASSSQGLSNQPQHF. CDR3 bases: TGTGCCAGCAGCTCCCAGGGGCTAAGCAATCAGCCCCAGCATTTT.

The J gene is TRBJ2-7, the V gene TRBV4-1, with TRBD1 matching 7 bases. CDR1 and CDR2 (germline): MGHRA, YSYEKL. V was pared by 1 base and J by 3 bases, with 6 bases of the junction left unmatched. The CDR3 runs to 15 residues. The CDR3 protein is CASSQVGGDLYEQYF. DNA for the CDR3: TGCGCCAGCAGCCAAGTAGGGGGCGATCTCTACGAGCAGTACTTC.

This chain links TRBV19 with TRBJ2-2; a possible D gene is TRBD2 (6 bases). Germline CDR1 reads LNHDA; CDR2 reads SQIVND (reference sequence). The CDR3 covers 16 residues. V was cut by 6 bases and J by 5 bases, with 19 bases left in between. CDR3 amino acids: CASRAPGVGVTGELFF. CDR3 nucleotides: TGTGCCAGTAGGGCACCGGGGGTGGGGGTGACCGGGGAGCTGTTTTTT.

The J gene is TRBJ2-7, the V gene TRBV2; the D call may be TRBD1 or TRBD2 (5 bases each). Trimming took off 10 bases at V and 3 bases at J, with 16 bases between the two ends. CDR1 and CDR2 (germline): SNHLY, FYNNEI. CDR3 length: 13 residues. CDR3 residues: CAIIIDSGYEQYF. In nucleotides, the CDR3 is TGTGCCATCATAATTGACAGCGGCTACGAGCAGTACTTC.

The chain employs TRBV30 and TRBJ1-3; D not certain. Germline values: CDR1 GTSNPN, CDR2 SVGIG (reference sequence). Trimming left V 0 bases short and J 4 bases short, with 4 bases between. This CDR3 is 12 amino acids long. The CDR3 region has the DNA TGTGCCTGGAGTGTACTAGGAAACACCATATATTTT. Residues: CAWSVLGNTIYF.

V is TRBV7-9 and J is TRBJ1-1; 8 nucleotides match TRBD1. With 5 bases clipped from V and 2 bases from J, the junction kept 4 bases outside the gene matches. The CDR3 is made up of 14 amino acids. The germline CDR1 and CDR2 sequences are SEHNR and FQNEAQ (reference sequence). The CDR3 DNA is TGTGCCAGCAGCAGGGGACAGGCTAACACTGAAGCTTTCTTT. Translated, it gives CASSRGQANTEAFF.

This clone was observed a handful of times. The chain recombines TRBV4-2 with TRBJ2-7; no reliable D call. The germline V gene has CDR1 LGHNA and CDR2 YNFKEQ. The CDR3 totals 12 residues. V shed 0 bases and J shed 4 bases, with 4 bases lying between them. CDR3 sequence (DNA): TGTGCCAGCAGCCAAGATTCGTACGAGCAGTACTTC. This gives the protein CASSQDSYEQYF.

This clone was detected only once. V and J are TRBV11-2 and TRBJ2-3; D ambiguous. The CDR3 is 15 amino acids. The germline V gene has CDR1 SGHAT and CDR2 FQNNGV. V lost 3 bases to trimming and J lost 0 bases, with 10 bases between them. The chain's CDR3 is CASSLGQDSTDTQYF. DNA for the CDR3: TGTGCCAGCAGCTTGGGCCAGGACAGCACAGATACGCAGTATTTT.

This clone came up once. The chain combines TRBV5-4 with TRBJ1-4; D may be TRBD1 (5 bases). The CDR3 consists of 16 residues. CDR1 is SGHNT, CDR2 YYREEE, per germline (reference sequence). The germline V and J ends were trimmed by 4 bases and 6 bases, with 19 bases remaining between them. CDR3 coding DNA: TGTGCCAGCAGCCCCGTGGGGGGAGTAGGAGATGAAAAACTGTTTTTT. Residues: CASSPVGGVGDEKLFF.